This TCR beta chain was sequenced for a study of blood T cells in healthy people across ages (dated by TCRdb to the mid-2010s). With respect to the entire study: Template switching captured roughly one uniquely barcoded TCR beta cDNA molecule per two T cells in model experiments. To track age-related changes in TCR beta repertoire diversity, the study relied on deep sequencing normalized with unique cDNA molecular identifiers. Four age groups were formed from the donors: young (average approximately 16 years), middle-aged (roughly 38), aged (62) and long-lived (about 80). To avoid experimental bias, donors of different ages were randomly spread across the sequencing lanes. The study analyzed two additional independent replicas of 1 million unique cDNA reads from the same blood draw for two donors, one aged 18 to 29 and one aged 80 or older.

The roughly 39 donors, aged about 6 to 100 years, were systemically healthy Caucasian individuals from Russia. Roughly 10 milliliters of peripheral blood were drawn from each donor into EDTA-treated Vacutainer tubes. PBMCs were isolated by Ficoll-Paque density-gradient centrifugation, with at least 6.5 million obtained per sample. Trizol reagent was used to extract total RNA from the PBMCs, yielding at least 6 micrograms per sample. Naive CD45RAhigh/CD27high T cell percentages were measured by flow cytometry on a PBMC aliquot from every donor. The library was produced with 5' RACE. Reads for this sample came from an Illumina HiSeq 2500. A second roughly 6 to 12 cycle PCR used a sample-barcoded 5' primer and a J-beta primer mix. Each TCR beta cDNA molecule received a unique molecular identifier from a template-switch 5' adaptor carrying 12 random nucleotides. At least 2.5 million CDR3-containing paired-end reads were obtained from each sample. The Mint cDNA synthesis kit, primed by a TRBC-specific oligonucleotide, was used to synthesize first-strand cDNA from all RNA. After uracil-DNA glycosylase treatment, a first 18-cycle PCR used universal primers M1SS and BC2_uni_R on all cDNA. As for how the authors treated the data: For normalization, 1 million high-quality reads, each with a distinct molecular identifier, were randomly selected from each sample. Reads sharing molecular identifiers were discarded rather than binned into consensus sequences. MiTCR, run with a Q25 quality threshold and the strictest error-elimination algorithm, handled CDR3 identification, clonotype clustering and error correction. A nonparametric unseen species model with Euler transformation was used to estimate lower-bound total TCR beta diversity. TCRdb redid the processing of the public reads, applying fastp at Q25 and MiXCR, and retained in-frame beta chains. Every CDR3 protein is listed once, alongside the most common genes and DNA of its rows. The V and J calls were determined by TCRdb, not by the authors. This sample lists 270,000 or so distinct CDR3 sequences; roughly 29% were detected once. The ten most abundant clones make up roughly 30% of the sample.

With respect to this clonotype: Its antigen remains unidentified. Base qualities were left out, and no much larger clone turns up one base away.

What the authors observed across the whole study: Donor CMV infection status was unknown, potentially confounding age-related changes in expanded clonotypes. Observed TCR beta diversity per million T cells fell roughly linearly with age, and a significant reduction was already apparent by age around 40. Bulk unsorted PBMC profiling prevented conclusive comparison of naive and antigen-experienced compartments. There was a strong correlation between observed TCR beta diversity and the percentage of naive T cells measured by flow cytometry. Estimates of total diversity from one million sequenced T cells were regarded as lower bounds and underestimates. Compared with the aged group, more naive CD4+ T cells, fewer expanded clones and increased TCR diversity were shown by the long-lived group, suggesting age selection.

The receptor's source is a woman in her 70s in good health. Sequencing was performed on blood.

The CDR3 is CASSLASSGGAYEQYF. Read as DNA, the sequence is TGTGCCAGCAGCTTAGCCTCCAGCGGGGGGGCCTACGAGCAGTACTTC. The rearrangement combines TRBV7-2 with TRBJ2-5, with TRBD2 identical over 10 junction bases. The DNA matches TRBJ2-7 better at its end, which makes the J call doubtful. The germline V gene sets CDR1 to SGHTA and CDR2 to FQGNSA. The CDR3 contains 16 residues, cysteine and phenylalanine counted. Of the read, only the CDR3 DNA is kept; its 48 bases are in frame from base 1.